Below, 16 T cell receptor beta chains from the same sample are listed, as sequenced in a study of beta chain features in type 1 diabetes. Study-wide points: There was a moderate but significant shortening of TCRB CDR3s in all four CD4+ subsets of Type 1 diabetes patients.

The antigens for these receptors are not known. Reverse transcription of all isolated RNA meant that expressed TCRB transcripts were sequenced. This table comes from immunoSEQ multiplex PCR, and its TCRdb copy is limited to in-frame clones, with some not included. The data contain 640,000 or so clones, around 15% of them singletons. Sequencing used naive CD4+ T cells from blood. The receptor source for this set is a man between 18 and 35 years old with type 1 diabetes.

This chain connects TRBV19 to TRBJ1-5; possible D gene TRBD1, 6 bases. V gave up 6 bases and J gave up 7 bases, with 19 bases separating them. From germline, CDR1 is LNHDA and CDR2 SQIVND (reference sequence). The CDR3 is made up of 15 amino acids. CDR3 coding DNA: TGTGCCAGTAGCGCTACAGGGCTGGGGGGGCAGCCCCAGCATTTT. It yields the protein CASSATGLGGQPQHF.

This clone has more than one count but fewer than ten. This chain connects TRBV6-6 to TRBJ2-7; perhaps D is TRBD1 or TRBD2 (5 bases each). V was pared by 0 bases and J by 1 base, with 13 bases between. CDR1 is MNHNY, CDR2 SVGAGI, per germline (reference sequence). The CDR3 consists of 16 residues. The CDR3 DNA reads TGTGCCAGCAGTTACTCGTTTCCTGGGGGATCCTACGAGCAGTACTTC. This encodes CASSYSFPGGSYEQYF.

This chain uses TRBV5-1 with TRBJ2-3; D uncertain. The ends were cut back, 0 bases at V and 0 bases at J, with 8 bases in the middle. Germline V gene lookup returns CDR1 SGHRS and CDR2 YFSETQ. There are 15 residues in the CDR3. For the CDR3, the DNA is TGCGCCAGCAGCTTGGGACGTCCGAGCACAGATACGCAGTATTTT. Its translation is CASSLGRPSTDTQYF.

The DNA for the CDR3 is TGTGCCAGCAGCTTTACGGGACAGATATCCTCGCCCCTCCACTTT. It yields the protein CASSFTGQISSPLHF. The chain uses TRBV7-9 and TRBJ1-6; 7 nucleotides agree with TRBD1. V dropped 3 bases and J dropped 13; count of bases not matched to a gene: 12. Looked up from germline, CDR1 is SEHNR and CDR2 is FQNEAQ (reference sequence). There are 15 residues in the CDR3.

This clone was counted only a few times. In nucleotides, the CDR3 is TGTGCCAGCAGTTACTCGATGGACAGACCGCCCCAGCATTTT. It encodes CASSYSMDRPPQHF. The chain is built from TRBV6-5 and TRBJ1-5, with D possibly being TRBD1 (6 bases). Germline V lookup: CDR1 MNHEY, CDR2 SVGAGI. This CDR3 spans 14 amino acids. V was shortened by 0 bases and J by 9 bases, with 12 bases between the two germline ends.

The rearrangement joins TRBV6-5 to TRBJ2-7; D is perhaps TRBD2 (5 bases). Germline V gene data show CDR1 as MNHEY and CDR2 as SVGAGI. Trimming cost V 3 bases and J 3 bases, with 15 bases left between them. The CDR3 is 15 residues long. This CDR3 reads CASSYRPARGYEQYF. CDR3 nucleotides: TGTGCCAGCAGTTATCGTCCTGCCCGGGGCTACGAGCAGTACTTC.

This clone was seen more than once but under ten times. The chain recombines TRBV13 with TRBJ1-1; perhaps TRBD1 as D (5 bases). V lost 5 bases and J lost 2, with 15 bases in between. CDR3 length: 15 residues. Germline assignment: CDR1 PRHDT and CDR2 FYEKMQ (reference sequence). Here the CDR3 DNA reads TGTGCCAGCAGCCCCCCCCGTCGGGGCAACACTGAAGCTTTCTTT. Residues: CASSPPRRGNTEAFF. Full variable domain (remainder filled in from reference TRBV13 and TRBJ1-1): AAGVIQSPRHLIKEKRETATLKCYPIPRHDTVYWYQQGPGQDPQFLISFYEKMQSDKGSIPDRFSAQQFSDYHSELNMSSLELGDSALYFCASSPPRRGNTEAFFGQGTRLTVV.

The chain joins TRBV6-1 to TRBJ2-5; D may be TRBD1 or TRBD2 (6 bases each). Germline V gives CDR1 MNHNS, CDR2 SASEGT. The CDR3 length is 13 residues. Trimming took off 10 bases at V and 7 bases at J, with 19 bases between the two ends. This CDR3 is CATEVGGLVTQYF. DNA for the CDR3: TGTGCCACAGAAGTAGGGGGGCTTGTGACCCAGTACTTC.

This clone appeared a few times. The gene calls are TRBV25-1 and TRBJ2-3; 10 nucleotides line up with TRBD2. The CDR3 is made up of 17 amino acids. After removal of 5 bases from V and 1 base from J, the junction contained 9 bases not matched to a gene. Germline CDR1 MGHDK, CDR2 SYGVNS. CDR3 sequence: CASSKTTSGAGTDTQYF. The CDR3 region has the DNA TGTGCCAGCAGTAAAACTACTAGCGGGGCCGGCACAGATACGCAGTATTTT.

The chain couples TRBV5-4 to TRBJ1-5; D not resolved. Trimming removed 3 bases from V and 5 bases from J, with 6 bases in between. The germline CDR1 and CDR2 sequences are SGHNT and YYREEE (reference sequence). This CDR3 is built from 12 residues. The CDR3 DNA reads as TGTGCCAGCAGCTCGGCCGATCAGCCCCAGCATTTT. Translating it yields CASSSADQPQHF. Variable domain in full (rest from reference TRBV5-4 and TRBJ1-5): ETGVTQSPTHLIKTRGQQVTLRCSSQSGHNTVSWYQQALGQGPQFIFQYYREEENGRGNFPPRFSGLQFPNYSSELNVNALELDDSALYLCASSSADQPQHFGDGTRLSIL.

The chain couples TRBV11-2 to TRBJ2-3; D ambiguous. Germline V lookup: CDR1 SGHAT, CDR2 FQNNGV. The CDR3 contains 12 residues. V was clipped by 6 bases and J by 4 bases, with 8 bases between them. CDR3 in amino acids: CASRWTSDTQYF. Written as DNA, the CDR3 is TGTGCCAGCAGATGGACGTCAGATACGCAGTATTTT. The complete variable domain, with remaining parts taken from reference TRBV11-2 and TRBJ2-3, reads EAGVAQSPRYKIIEKRQSVAFWCNPISGHATLYWYQQILGQGPKLLIQFQNNGVVDDSQLPKDRFSAERLKGVDSTLKIQPAKLEDSAVYLCASRWTSDTQYFGPGTRLTVL.

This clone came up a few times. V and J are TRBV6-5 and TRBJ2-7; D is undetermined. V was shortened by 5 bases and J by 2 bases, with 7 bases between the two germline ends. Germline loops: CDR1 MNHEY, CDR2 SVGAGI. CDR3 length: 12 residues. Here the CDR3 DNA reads TGTGCCAGCAGTACTTCCACCTACGAGCAGTACTTC. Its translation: CASSTSTYEQYF.

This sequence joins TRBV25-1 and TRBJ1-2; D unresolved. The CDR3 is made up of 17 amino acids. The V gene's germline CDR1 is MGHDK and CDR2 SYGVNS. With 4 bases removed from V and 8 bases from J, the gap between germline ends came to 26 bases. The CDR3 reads CASSGRTVNEYVDGYTF. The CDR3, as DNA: TGTGCCAGCAGTGGACGGACGGTCAACGAGTATGTGGACGGCTACACCTTC.

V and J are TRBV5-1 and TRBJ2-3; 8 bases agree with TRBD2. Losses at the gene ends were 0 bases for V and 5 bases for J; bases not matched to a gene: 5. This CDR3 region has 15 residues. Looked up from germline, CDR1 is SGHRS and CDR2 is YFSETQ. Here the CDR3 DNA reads TGCGCCAGCAGCTTGGCATTAGCGGGGTTAGATACGCAGTATTTT. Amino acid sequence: CASSLALAGLDTQYF.

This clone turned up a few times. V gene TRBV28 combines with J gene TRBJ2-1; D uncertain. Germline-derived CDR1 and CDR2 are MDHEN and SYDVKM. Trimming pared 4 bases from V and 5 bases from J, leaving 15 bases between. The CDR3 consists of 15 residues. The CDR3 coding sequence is TGTGCCAGCAGTTCCGCTTCGCAGTGGGACAATGAGCAGTTCTTC. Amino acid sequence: CASSSASQWDNEQFF.

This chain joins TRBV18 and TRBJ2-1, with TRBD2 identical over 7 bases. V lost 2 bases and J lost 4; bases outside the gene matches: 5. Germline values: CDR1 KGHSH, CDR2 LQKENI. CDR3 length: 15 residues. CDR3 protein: CASSPRSGEYNEQFF. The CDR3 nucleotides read TGTGCCAGCTCACCAAGAAGCGGGGAGTACAATGAGCAGTTCTTC.